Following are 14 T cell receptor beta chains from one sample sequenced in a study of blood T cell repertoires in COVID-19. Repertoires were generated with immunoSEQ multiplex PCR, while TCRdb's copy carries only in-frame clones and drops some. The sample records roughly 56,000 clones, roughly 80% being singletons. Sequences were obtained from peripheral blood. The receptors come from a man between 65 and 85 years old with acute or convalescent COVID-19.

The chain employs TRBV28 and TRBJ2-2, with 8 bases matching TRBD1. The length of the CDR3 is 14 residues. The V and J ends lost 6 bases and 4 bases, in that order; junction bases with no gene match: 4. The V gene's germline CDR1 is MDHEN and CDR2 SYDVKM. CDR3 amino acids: CASRARGPTGELFF. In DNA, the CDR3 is TGTGCCAGCAGGGCCAGGGGGCCCACCGGGGAGCTGTTTTTT.

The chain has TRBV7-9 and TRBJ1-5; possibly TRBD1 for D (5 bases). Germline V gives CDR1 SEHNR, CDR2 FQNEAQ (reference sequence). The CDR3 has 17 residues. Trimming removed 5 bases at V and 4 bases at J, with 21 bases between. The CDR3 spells CASSPSAGQSGNQPQHF. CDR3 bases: TGTGCCAGCAGCCCTTCAGCAGGACAAAGTGGGAATCAGCCCCAGCATTTT.

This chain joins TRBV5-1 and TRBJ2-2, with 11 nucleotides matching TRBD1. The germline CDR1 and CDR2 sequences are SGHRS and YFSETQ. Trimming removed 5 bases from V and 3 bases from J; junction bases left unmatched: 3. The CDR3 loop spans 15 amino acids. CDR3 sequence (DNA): TGCGCCAGCAGAGGGGACAGGGGGGACACCGGGGAGCTGTTTTTT. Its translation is CASRGDRGDTGELFF.

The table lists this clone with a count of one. CDR3 residues: CASRRATRAGTLNYGYTF. As DNA, the CDR3 is TGTGCCAGTAGAAGAGCCACCCGGGCCGGGACTCTAAACTATGGCTACACCTTC. The chain uses TRBV19 and TRBJ1-2, with D possibly matching TRBD1 (5 bases). Germline V CDR1 and CDR2: LNHDA, SQIVND (reference sequence). Trimming removed 6 bases at V and 2 bases at J, with 25 bases between. CDR3 size: 18 residues.

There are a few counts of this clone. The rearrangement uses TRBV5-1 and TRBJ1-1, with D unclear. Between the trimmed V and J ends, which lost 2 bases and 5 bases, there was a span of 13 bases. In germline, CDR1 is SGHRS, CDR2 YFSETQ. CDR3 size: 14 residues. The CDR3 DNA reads TGCGCCAGCAGCTTAACAAGCTCGGGGACTGAAGCTTTCTTT. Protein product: CASSLTSSGTEAFF.

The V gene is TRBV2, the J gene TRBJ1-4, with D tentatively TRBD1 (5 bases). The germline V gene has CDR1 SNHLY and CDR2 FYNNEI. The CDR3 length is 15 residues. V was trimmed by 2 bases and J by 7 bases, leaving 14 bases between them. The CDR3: CASSENKVGGEKLFF. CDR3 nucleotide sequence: TGTGCCAGCAGTGAAAACAAAGTCGGGGGTGAAAAACTGTTTTTT.

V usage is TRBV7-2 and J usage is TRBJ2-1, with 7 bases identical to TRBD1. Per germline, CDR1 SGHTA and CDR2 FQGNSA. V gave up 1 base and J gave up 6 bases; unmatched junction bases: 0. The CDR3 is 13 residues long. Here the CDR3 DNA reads TGTGCCAGCAGCTTAGGGGACAGCAATGAGCAGTTCTTC. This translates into CASSLGDSNEQFF.

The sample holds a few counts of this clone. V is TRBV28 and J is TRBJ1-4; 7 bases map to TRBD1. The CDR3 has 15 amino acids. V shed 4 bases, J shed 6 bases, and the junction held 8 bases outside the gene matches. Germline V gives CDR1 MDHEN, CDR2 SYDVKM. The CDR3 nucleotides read TGTGCCAGCAGTTACCACAGGGGAGCCGATGAAAAACTGTTTTTT. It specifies CASSYHRGADEKLFF.

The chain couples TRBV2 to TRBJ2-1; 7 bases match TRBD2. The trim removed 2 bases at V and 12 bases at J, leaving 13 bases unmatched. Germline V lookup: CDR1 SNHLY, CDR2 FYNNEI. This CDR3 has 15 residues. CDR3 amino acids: CASSERAGSITPQFF. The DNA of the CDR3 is TGTGCCAGCAGTGAACGAGCGGGGAGTATTACTCCGCAGTTCTTC.

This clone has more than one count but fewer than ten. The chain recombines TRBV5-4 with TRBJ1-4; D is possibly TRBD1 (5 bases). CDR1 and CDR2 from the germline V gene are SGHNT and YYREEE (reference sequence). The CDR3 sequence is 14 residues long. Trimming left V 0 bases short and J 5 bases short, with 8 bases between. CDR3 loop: CASSLGQGNEKLFF. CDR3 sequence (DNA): TGTGCCAGCAGCTTGGGGCAGGGCAATGAAAAACTGTTTTTT.

As DNA, the CDR3 is TGTGCCAGCAGCTTGGCGGGGGGGGGCACAGATACGCAGTATTTT. Translating gives CASSLAGGGTDTQYF. This chain uses TRBV5-4 with TRBJ2-3; 8 positions match TRBD2. Per the germline V gene, CDR1 is SGHNT and CDR2 is YYREEE (reference sequence). The CDR3 has 15 amino acids. Trimming cost V 0 bases and J 1 base; bases outside gene matches: 1.

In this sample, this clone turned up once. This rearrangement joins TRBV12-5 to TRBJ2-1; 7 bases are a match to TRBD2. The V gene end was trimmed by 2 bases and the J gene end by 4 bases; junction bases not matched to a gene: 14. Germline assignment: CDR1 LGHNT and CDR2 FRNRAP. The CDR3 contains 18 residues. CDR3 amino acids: CASGLIRLAASGYNEQFF. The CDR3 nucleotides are TGTGCTAGTGGTTTGATCCGGCTAGCGGCCAGTGGGTACAATGAGCAGTTCTTC. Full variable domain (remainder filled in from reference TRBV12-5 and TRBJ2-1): DARVTQTPRHKVTEMGQEVTMRCQPILGHNTVFWYRQTMMQGLELLAYFRNRAPLDDSGMPKDRFSAEMPDATLATLKIQPSEPRDSAVYFCASGLIRLAASGYNEQFFGPGTRLTVL.

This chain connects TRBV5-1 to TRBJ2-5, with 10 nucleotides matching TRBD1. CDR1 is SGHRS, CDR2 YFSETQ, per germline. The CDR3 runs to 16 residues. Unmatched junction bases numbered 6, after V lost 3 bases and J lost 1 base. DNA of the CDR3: TGCGCCAGCAGCTCTGGGACAGGGGTCCGCCAAGAGACCCAGTACTTC. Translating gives CASSSGTGVRQETQYF.

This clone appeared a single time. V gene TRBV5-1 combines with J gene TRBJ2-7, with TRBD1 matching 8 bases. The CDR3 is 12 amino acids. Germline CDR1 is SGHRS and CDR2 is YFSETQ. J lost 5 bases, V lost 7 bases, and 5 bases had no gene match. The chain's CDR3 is CASGGTGDEQYF. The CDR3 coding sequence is TGCGCCAGCGGGGGGACAGGTGACGAGCAGTACTTC. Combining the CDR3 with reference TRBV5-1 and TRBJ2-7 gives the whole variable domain KAGVTQTPRYLIKTRGQQVTLSCSPISGHRSVSWYQQTPGQGLQFLFEYFSETQRNKGNFPGRFSGRQFSNSRSEMNVSTLELGDSALYLCASGGTGDEQYFGPGTRLTVT.